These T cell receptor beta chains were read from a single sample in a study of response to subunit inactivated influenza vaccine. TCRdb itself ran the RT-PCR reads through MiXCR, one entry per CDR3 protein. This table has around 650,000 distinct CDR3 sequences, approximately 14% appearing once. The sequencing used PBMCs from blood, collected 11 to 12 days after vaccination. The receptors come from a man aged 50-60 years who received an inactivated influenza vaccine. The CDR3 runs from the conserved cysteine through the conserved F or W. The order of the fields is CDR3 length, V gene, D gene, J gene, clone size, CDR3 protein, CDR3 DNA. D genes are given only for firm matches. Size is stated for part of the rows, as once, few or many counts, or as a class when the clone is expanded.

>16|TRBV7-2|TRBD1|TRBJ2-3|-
CASSLAGTGGRDTQYF
TGTGCCAGCAGCTTAGCGGGGACAGGGGGGAGGGATACGCAGTATTTT
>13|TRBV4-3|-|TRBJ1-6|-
CASSQASETPLHF
TGCGCCAGCAGCCAAGCCTCGGAGACACCCCTCCACTTT
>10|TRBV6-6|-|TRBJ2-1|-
CASREGEQFF
TGTGCCAGCAGGGAGGGGGAGCAGTTCTTC
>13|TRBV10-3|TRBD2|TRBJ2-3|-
CASGLAGGDTQYF
TGTGCCAGCGGACTAGCGGGAGGGGATACGCAGTATTTT
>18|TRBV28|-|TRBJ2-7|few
CASRDTVGHHLSSYEQYF
TGTGCCAGCAGGGATACAGTGGGTCACCATCTAAGCTCCTACGAGCAGTACTTC
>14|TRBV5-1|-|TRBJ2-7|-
CASSPSSRDYEQYF
TGCGCCAGCAGCCCCTCGTCCAGGGACTACGAGCAGTACTTC
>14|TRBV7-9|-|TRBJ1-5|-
CASSLVGFGQPQHF
TGTGCCAGCAGCTTAGTGGGTTTCGGTCAGCCCCAGCATTTT
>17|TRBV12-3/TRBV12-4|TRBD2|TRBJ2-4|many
CASTPPGLAKVKNIQYF
TGTGCCAGCACCCCCCCGGGACTAGCGAAGGTCAAAAACATTCAGTACTTC
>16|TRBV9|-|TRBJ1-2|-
CASSDGPGIPNYGHTF
TGTGCCAGCAGCGATGGGCCCGGGATCCCTAACTATGGCCACACCTTC
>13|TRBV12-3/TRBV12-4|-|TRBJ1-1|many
CASSPQRNTEAFF
TGTGCCAGCAGTCCCCAAAGGAACACTGAAGCTTTCTTT
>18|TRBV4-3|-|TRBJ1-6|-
CASSQDKSWSSYNSPLHF
TGCGCCAGCAGCCAAGATAAGAGCTGGAGCTCCTATAATTCACCCCTCCACTTT
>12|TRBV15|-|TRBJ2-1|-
CATSPRGGEQFF
TGTGCCACCAGCCCCAGGGGGGGTGAGCAGTTCTTC
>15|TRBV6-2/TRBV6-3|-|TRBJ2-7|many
CASTSTWATLYEQYF
TGTGCCAGCACCTCGACATGGGCGACCCTCTACGAGCAGTACTTC
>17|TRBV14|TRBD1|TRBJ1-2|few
CASSQLGQGTSFDGYTF
TGTGCCAGCAGCCAATTGGGACAGGGAACCTCCTTCGATGGCTACACCTTC
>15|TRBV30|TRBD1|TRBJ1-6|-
CAWSVGGSTTSPLHF
TGTGCCTGGAGTGTAGGGGGCAGTACGACGTCACCCCTCCACTTT
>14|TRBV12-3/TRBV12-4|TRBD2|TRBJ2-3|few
CASKAAGGTDTQYF
TGTGCCAGCAAGGCAGCGGGGGGTACAGATACGCAGTATTTT
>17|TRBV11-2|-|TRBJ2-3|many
CASTQIGGAGREDTQYF
TGTGCCAGCACTCAGATAGGGGGGGCAGGTCGGGAAGATACGCAGTATTTT
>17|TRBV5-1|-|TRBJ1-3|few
CASSLGSGTNSGNTIYF
TGCGCCAGCAGCTTGGGTTCCGGGACAAATAGTGGAAACACCATATATTTT
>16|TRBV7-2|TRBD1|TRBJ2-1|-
CASSKVGQGKDNEQFF
TGTGCCAGCAGCAAAGTGGGACAGGGTAAGGACAATGAGCAGTTCTTC
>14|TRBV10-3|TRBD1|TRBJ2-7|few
CAIGGTGGIYEQYF
TGTGCCATCGGTGGGACAGGGGGGATCTACGAGCAGTACTTC
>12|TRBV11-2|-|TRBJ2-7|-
CASSSDLYEQYF
TGTGCCAGCAGCTCCGACTTGTACGAGCAGTACTTC
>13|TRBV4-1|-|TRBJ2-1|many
CASSQNAGNEQFF
TGCGCCAGCAGCCAAAACGCGGGGAATGAGCAGTTCTTC
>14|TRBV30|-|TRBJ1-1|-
CAWSALLGATEAFF
TGTGCCTGGAGTGCTTTGTTGGGGGCTACTGAAGCTTTCTTT
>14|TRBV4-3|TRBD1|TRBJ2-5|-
CASSPEDRWETQYF
TGCGCCAGCAGCCCCGAGGACAGGTGGGAGACCCAGTACTTC
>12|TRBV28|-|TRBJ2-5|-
CASSSLSPIQYF
TGTGCCAGCAGCTCTCTTTCCCCTATCCAGTACTTC
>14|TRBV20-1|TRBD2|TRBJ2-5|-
CSAAPLAGSWTQYF
TGCAGTGCGGCCCCACTAGCGGGGTCCTGGACCCAGTACTTC
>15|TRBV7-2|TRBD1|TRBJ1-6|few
CASSKTGADNSPLHF
TGTGCCAGCAGCAAGACAGGGGCGGATAATTCACCCCTCCACTTT
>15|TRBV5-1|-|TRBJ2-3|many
CASSSSGRSTDTQYF
TGCGCCAGCAGCTCCTCAGGAAGGAGCACAGATACGCAGTATTTT
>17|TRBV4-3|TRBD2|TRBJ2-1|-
CASSQGTSGSSYNEQFF
TGCGCCAGCAGCCAGGGGACTAGCGGGAGCTCCTACAATGAGCAGTTCTTC
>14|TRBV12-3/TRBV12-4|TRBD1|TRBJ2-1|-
CASRGQESYNEQFF
TGTGCCAGCAGGGGACAGGAATCCTACAATGAGCAGTTCTTC
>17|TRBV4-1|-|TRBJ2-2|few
CASSQASAGVDTGELFF
TGCGCCAGCAGCCAAGCTTCGGCAGGGGTTGACACCGGGGAGCTGTTTTTT
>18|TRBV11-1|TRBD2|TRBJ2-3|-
CAGSPGPGLAGFTDTQYF
TGTGCCGGCAGTCCTGGTCCGGGACTAGCGGGGTTCACAGATACGCAGTATTTT
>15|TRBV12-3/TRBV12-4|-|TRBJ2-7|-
CASKIGTSSSYEQYF
TGTGCCAGCAAGATCGGAACATCCAGCTCCTACGAGCAGTACTTC
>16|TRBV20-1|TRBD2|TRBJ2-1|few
CSATSGTSGRASEQFF
TGCAGTGCTACCTCCGGGACTAGCGGGAGGGCCAGCGAGCAGTTCTTC
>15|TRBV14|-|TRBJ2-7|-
CASSLPGHNSYEQYF
TGTGCCAGCAGCCTCCCGGGACATAACTCCTACGAGCAGTACTTC
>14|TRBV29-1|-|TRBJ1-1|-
CSVEFRVRDTEAFF
TGCAGCGTTGAATTCAGGGTTCGGGACACTGAAGCTTTCTTT
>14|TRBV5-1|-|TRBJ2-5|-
CASSLVGFRETQYF
TGCGCCAGCAGCTTGGTAGGGTTCAGGGAGACCCAGTACTTC